This T cell receptor beta chain was captured in a study of T cells after yellow fever vaccination. Overall study findings and caveats: After the booster, 96% of CD4 and more than 85% of CD8 primary-response clones were re-detected. Clonotype sharing between CD4 and CD8 compartments was small. Compared with primary, the secondary response was weaker and peaked at day 5, not 15. In FACS-sorted repertoires, abundant clonotypes from the bulk population could appear as contaminants.

There are 14 residues in the CDR3. CDR1 is MDHEN, CDR2 SYDVKM, per germline. V shed 9 bases and J shed 5 bases, with 14 bases lying between them. With regard to this clonotype: Its matching antigen is unknown.

TCRdb re-analysed the 5' RACE reads in MiXCR, keeping a single row per CDR3 protein. The table has 300,000 to 400,000 distinct CDR3 sequences, roughly 4.3% seen once. The sequenced sample was PBMCs, obtained 5 days after the yellow fever booster vaccination. This TCR was recovered from a man in his late teens or twenties who received the YFV17D yellow fever vaccine. The chain has TRBV28 and TRBJ1-6, with D perhaps matching TRBD1 (6 bases). Here the CDR3 reads CASKGGYHNSPLHF. Written as DNA, the CDR3 is TGTGCCAGTAAAGGGGGGTACCATAATTCACCCCTCCACTTT.